This note documents a single T cell receptor (beta chain) sequence. Its antigen is unknown. This PCR relied on a set of 60 Vbeta primers and 13 Jbeta primers. TCRdb's table, derived via immunoSEQ multiplex PCR, lists solely in-frame clones and lacks some. The sample has about 120,000 clones, 80% seen once. This record comes from a study of cytomegalovirus exposure and HLA in healthy donors. Germline assignment: CDR1 MNHEY and CDR2 SVGAGI. CDR3 size: 12 residues. Trimming cost V 6 bases and J 1 base, with 6 bases left between them. Study outcomes and limitations: Reports credit the classifier with highly specific, highly sensitive diagnosis of cytomegalovirus status.

This chain connects TRBV6-5 to TRBJ2-5; D is possibly TRBD2 (5 bases). The specimen was PBMCs. The receptor was derived from a female donor in good health and CMV-seropositive. The CDR3 region is CASRDFQETQYF. Written as DNA, the CDR3 is TGTGCCAGCAGGGACTTCCAAGAGACCCAGTACTTC.